The next 19 T cell receptor beta chains were all read from a single sample in a study of cytomegalovirus exposure and HLA in healthy donors (dated by TCRdb to about 2017). Libraries were constructed by the immunoSEQ multiplex PCR assay. A mixture of 60 forward primers for TCR Vbeta segments and 13 reverse primers for TCR Jbeta segments was used in the multiplex PCR. Not all clones reach the TCRdb copy of this immuneACCESS table, which keeps in-frame sequences only. Checked studies attribute under half of the gap to unresolved V genes and leave the rest unexplained. The sample has under 250,000 clones on record, over 80% of them singletons. The biggest ten clones account for 6% of the sample. Sequences were obtained from PBMCs. All receptors come from a man in his forties in good health and CMV-seropositive.

V and J are TRBV29-1 and TRBJ1-4; D ambiguous. The CDR3 contains 13 residues. Between the trimmed V and J ends, which lost 6 bases and 4 bases, there was a span of 12 bases. CDR1 and CDR2 from the germline V gene are SQVTM and ANQGSEA. The CDR3 is CSVLPGNNEKLFF. The CDR3 bases are TGCAGCGTCCTCCCGGGAAATAATGAAAAACTGTTTTTT.

This chain links TRBV28 with TRBJ1-2; 7 bases align to TRBD1. The germline CDR1 and CDR2 sequences are MDHEN and SYDVKM. Losses at the gene ends were 6 bases for V and 4 bases for J; bases not matched to a gene: 11. The CDR3 covers 15 residues. CDR3 sequence: CASRPTGHPPYGYTF. The DNA for the CDR3 is TGTGCCAGCAGGCCGACAGGGCACCCCCCCTATGGCTACACCTTC.

This clone was counted only a few times. The rearrangement uses TRBV27 and TRBJ2-1, with a tentative D call TRBD2 (5 bases). V was clipped by 3 bases and J by 6 bases, with 12 bases between them. Germline lookup yields CDR1 MNHEY and CDR2 SMNVEV (reference sequence). This CDR3 is 14 amino acids long. CDR3 bases: TGTGCCAGCAGTTTTTCCTACGGGGTCAATGAGCAGTTCTTC. Its protein is CASSFSYGVNEQFF.

The J gene is TRBJ1-2, the V gene TRBV28, with 8 bases lining up with TRBD1. J lost 2 bases, V lost 3 bases, and 5 bases had no gene match. The CDR3 totals 15 residues. Germline CDR1 is MDHEN and CDR2 is SYDVKM. The CDR3 region is CASSFGRGLNYGYTF. The CDR3 coding sequence is TGTGCCAGCAGTTTTGGCAGGGGGCTGAACTATGGCTACACCTTC.

With respect to this clone: Compared with germline, one end of the junction differs, possibly owing to a read error. The same CDR3 also results from other DNA sequences found in this sample. The chain carries TRBV29-1 and TRBJ2-2, with D maybe TRBD1 (6 bases). Germline V gives CDR1 SQVTM, CDR2 ANQGSEA. The CDR3 has 13 amino acids. The CDR3 protein is CSVVGQNTGELFF. For the CDR3, the DNA is TGCAGTGTTGTGGGACAAAACACCGGGGAGCTGTTTTTT.

The table lists this clone with a count of one. This rearrangement joins TRBV7-2 to TRBJ1-2; the D gene is possibly TRBD1 (5 bases). This CDR3 comprises 12 residues. The germline CDR1 and CDR2 sequences are SGHTA and FQGNSA. V was shortened by 5 bases and J by 8 bases, with 12 bases between the two germline ends. CDR3 sequence reads: CASSPIRGGYTF. CDR3 DNA: TGTGCCAGCAGCCCGATTCGGGGGGGCTACACCTTC.

The CDR3 spells CASSVASSSFSYEQYF. DNA of the CDR3: TGTGCCAGCAGCGTAGCGAGTAGCTCCTTCTCCTACGAGCAGTACTTC. The rearrangement uses TRBV9 and TRBJ2-7; D is undetermined. V lost 0 bases and J 0 bases, leaving 13 bases between the germline ends. CDR3 length: 16 residues. Germline CDR1 is SGDLS and CDR2 is YYNGEE. Drawing the rest from reference TRBV9 and TRBJ2-7, the complete variable domain is DSGVTQTPKHLITATGQRVTLRCSPRSGDLSVYWYQQSLDQGLQFLIQYYNGEERAKGNILERFSAQQFPDLHSELNLSSLELGDSALYFCASSVASSSFSYEQYFGPGTRLTVT.

The chain combines TRBV2 with TRBJ2-2, with D maybe TRBD1 (6 bases). V was clipped by 5 bases and J by 5 bases, with 9 bases between them. CDR1 and CDR2 (germline): SNHLY, FYNNEI. The CDR3 has 13 residues. CDR3 residues: CASSTQGTGELFF. Here the CDR3 DNA reads TGTGCCAGCAGTACTCAGGGGACCGGGGAGCTGTTTTTT.

The chain joins TRBV14 to TRBJ2-5, with 9 bases aligning to TRBD1. V lost 0 bases and J lost 4; bases outside the gene matches: 3. Germline V lookup: CDR1 SGHDN, CDR2 FVKESK. The CDR3 has 15 amino acids. The CDR3 DNA reads as TGTGCCAGCAGCCAAGATCAGACAGGGGGAGAGACCCAGTACTTC. This translates into CASSQDQTGGETQYF. Full variable domain (missing parts from reference TRBV14 and TRBJ2-5): EAGVTQFPSHSVIEKGQTVTLRCDPISGHDNLYWYRRVMGKEIKFLLHFVKESKQDESGMPNNRFLAERTGGTYSTLKVQPAELEDSGVYFCASSQDQTGGETQYFGPGTRLLVL.

This chain connects TRBV2 to TRBJ1-5; no definite D call. The CDR3 runs to 11 residues. Trimming removed 6 bases from V and 7 bases from J, with 7 bases in between. The germline gives CDR1 SNHLY, CDR2 FYNNEI. For the CDR3, the DNA is TGTGCCAGCAGGTCGGGGCAGCCCCAGCATTTT. Translated, it gives CASRSGQPQHF.

The chain joins TRBV7-9 to TRBJ2-7; 7 bases fit TRBD2. This CDR3 is 14 amino acids long. The trim removed 5 bases at V and 2 bases at J, leaving 6 bases unmatched. CDR1 is SEHNR and CDR2 is FQNEAQ in the germline V gene (reference sequence). This CDR3 is CASSKAGKTYEQYF. In nucleotides, the CDR3 is TGTGCCAGCAGCAAAGCGGGAAAGACCTACGAGCAGTACTTC.

This chain connects TRBV19 to TRBJ1-1, with unresolved D. CDR1 and CDR2 (germline): LNHDA, SQIVND (reference sequence). V was pared by 3 bases and J by 4 bases, with 15 bases between. This CDR3 has 15 residues. The CDR3 loop is CASSMGLRLGTEAFF. CDR3 in DNA: TGTGCCAGTAGTATGGGTCTCAGACTTGGCACTGAAGCTTTCTTT.

This rearrangement joins TRBV5-6 to TRBJ2-7; 11 bases are shared with TRBD1. Looked up from germline, CDR1 is SGHDT and CDR2 is YYEEEE. The CDR3 contains 16 residues. Trimming cost V 0 bases and J 7 bases; bases outside gene matches: 9. The CDR3 here is CASSLEGTGGRWEQYF. Here the CDR3 DNA reads TGTGCCAGCAGCTTGGAGGGGACAGGGGGTAGATGGGAGCAGTACTTC.

This clone was seen just once. The CDR3 here is CASSEGATEAFF. CDR3 sequence (DNA): TGCGCCAGCAGCGAGGGGGCCACTGAAGCTTTCTTT. The chain carries TRBV5-1 and TRBJ1-1, with TRBD1 identical over 7 bases. V lost 4 bases to trimming and J lost 4 bases; unmatched junction nucleotides: 1. Germline loops: CDR1 SGHRS, CDR2 YFSETQ. The CDR3 runs to 12 residues.

This chain links TRBV27 with TRBJ1-5, with TRBD1 identical over 8 bases. The CDR3 runs 14 residues. V trimming: 8 bases; J trimming: 0 bases; junction bases outside the gene matches: 3. Germline V gene data show CDR1 as MNHEY and CDR2 as SMNVEV (reference sequence). The CDR3 region has the DNA TGTGCCAGCGGACAGGGAGGTAGCAATCAGCCCCAGCATTTT. This encodes CASGQGGSNQPQHF.

The chain joins TRBV6-1 to TRBJ2-7, with 8 bases fitting TRBD2. The trim removed 4 bases at V and 3 bases at J, leaving 2 bases unmatched. Germline values: CDR1 MNHNS, CDR2 SASEGT. The CDR3 has 13 amino acids. CDR3 nucleotides: TGTGCCAGCAGTGGGACTAGCAACTACGAGCAGTACGTC. It specifies CASSGTSNYEQYV.

This clone was recorded only once. The rearrangement uses TRBV9 and TRBJ2-7; no clear D gene. The length of the CDR3 is 14 residues. Germline V CDR1 and CDR2: SGDLS, YYNGEE. The germline V and J ends were trimmed by 3 bases and 7 bases, with 17 bases remaining between them. The CDR3 DNA follows: TGTGCCAGCAGCGCCCTAGGAATCGGATTGGAGCAGTACTTC. It codes for CASSALGIGLEQYF.

The gene calls are TRBV2 and TRBJ2-3, with a possible D match to TRBD1 (6 bases). Trimming took off 10 bases at V and 2 bases at J, with 16 bases between the two ends. CDR3 length: 14 amino acids. The V gene's germline CDR1 is SNHLY and CDR2 FYNNEI. This CDR3 is CATRNRVYTDTQYF. The CDR3 DNA reads TGTGCCACTCGGAACAGGGTCTACACAGATACGCAGTATTTT.

As to this clone: Other nucleotide sequences in the sample specify the same CDR3. V gene TRBV18 combines with J gene TRBJ1-2; 7 bases align to TRBD1. Per germline, CDR1 KGHSH and CDR2 LQKENI. Unmatched junction bases numbered 7, after V lost 6 bases and J lost 6 bases. CDR3 size: 13 residues. CDR3 DNA: TGTGCCAGCTCCCCCGACAGGGTGGATGGCTACACCTTC. Its translation is CASSPDRVDGYTF.